One and the same sample provided the 19 T cell receptor beta chains below, sequenced in a study of T cells in Graves' hyperthyroidism and ophthalmopathy. Amplification yielded TCR beta CDR3 regions, with RNA transcripts as the source. The TCR CDR3 first-round RT-PCR relied on the HTBI primer set. TCRdb recomputed calls from the multiplex PCR reads with MiXCR, one row per CDR3 protein. The sample has over 250,000 distinct CDR3 sequences; 20% to 25% are singletons. The sample comprised blood. The receptors were sampled from a man in his forties with Graves' hyperthyroidism that later progressed to Graves' ophthalmopathy.

There are many counts of this clonotype. V and J are TRBV3-1 and TRBJ2-7; D remains unclear. With 0 bases removed from V and 5 bases from J, the gap between germline ends came to 8 bases. CDR3 size: 13 residues. Germline-derived CDR1 and CDR2 are LGHDT and YNNKEL (reference sequence). The CDR3 DNA follows: TGTGCCAGCAGCCAAGATGTGGGGAACGAGCAGTACTTC. Its translation is CASSQDVGNEQYF.

In this sample, this clonotype turned up many times. The chain has TRBV12-3 or TRBV12-4 and TRBJ2-7, with D unclear. V lost 8 bases, J lost 1 base, and 6 bases lay in between. CDR3 size: 11 residues. CDR3 nucleotide sequence: TGTGCCAGCGCCGCTTCCTACGAGCAGTACTTC. This gives the protein CASAASYEQYF.

Only a few counts were recorded for this clonotype. This sequence joins TRBV15 and TRBJ2-6, with TRBD1 identical over 9 bases. V was pared by 2 bases and J by 3 bases, with 5 bases of the junction left unmatched. In germline, CDR1 is LNHNV, CDR2 YYDKDF (reference sequence). This CDR3 comprises 17 residues. The CDR3, as DNA: TGTGCCACCAGCAGACCCGGGACAGGGTATGGGGCCAACGTCCTGACTTTC. It yields the protein CATSRPGTGYGANVLTF. The complete variable domain, with remaining parts taken from reference TRBV15 and TRBJ2-6, reads DAMVIQNPRYQVTQFGKPVTLSCSQTLNHNVMYWYQQKSSQAPKLLFHYYDKDFNNEADTPDNFQSRRPNTSFCFLDIRSPGLGDTAMYLCATSRPGTGYGANVLTFGAGSRLTVL.

The V and J genes are TRBV12-3 or TRBV12-4 and TRBJ1-1; D perhaps matches TRBD1 (5 bases). V was cut by 7 bases and J by 2 bases, with 14 bases left in between. The CDR3 spans 14 residues. Written as DNA, the CDR3 is TGTGCCAGCACCTTACGGGACGGCAACACTGAAGCTTTCTTT. As protein: CASTLRDGNTEAFF.

The chain is built from TRBV24-1 and TRBJ2-5, with 10 nucleotides matching TRBD2. Germline values: CDR1 KGHDR, CDR2 SFDVKD. The CDR3 has 15 amino acids. The J segment lost 3 bases and the V segment lost 7 bases, leaving 7 bases of the junction unmatched. CDR3 protein: CATSRSGLAEETQYF. The CDR3 DNA reads as TGTGCCACCAGCCGATCCGGACTAGCGGAAGAGACCCAGTACTTC.

This clonotype was counted ten times or more. The chain has TRBV12-3 or TRBV12-4 and TRBJ2-7; D not certain. This CDR3 has 14 residues. Trimming cost V 2 bases and J 3 bases, with 11 bases left between them. As DNA, the CDR3 is TGTGCCAGCAGTTTAATGGCTGAAATCTACGAGCAGTACTTC. Amino acids: CASSLMAEIYEQYF.

Only one count was recorded for this clonotype. The chain links TRBV9 to TRBJ2-2; TRBD1 matches at 7 bases. The V and J ends lost 2 bases and 4 bases, in that order; junction bases with no gene match: 8. This CDR3 contains 16 residues. Germline CDR1 is SGDLS and CDR2 is YYNGEE. CDR3 amino acids: CASSVTTGWGTGELFF. DNA of the CDR3: TGTGCCAGCAGCGTCACGACAGGGTGGGGCACCGGGGAGCTGTTTTTT.

The CDR3 bases are TGTGCCAGCAGGGCAGAAAGGACTTTTAACGACACTGAAGCTTTCTTT. Translation: CASRAERTFNDTEAFF. The rearrangement uses TRBV6-5 and TRBJ1-1; D gene unclear. V was pared by 6 bases and J by 3 bases, with 20 bases between. Looked up from germline, CDR1 is MNHEY and CDR2 is SVGAGI. The CDR3 sequence is 16 residues long.

This chain links TRBV6-1 with TRBJ2-5; 11 bases line up with TRBD2. V trimming: 8 bases; J trimming: 2 bases; junction bases outside the gene matches: 10. The CDR3 consists of 16 residues. Germline V gives CDR1 MNHNS, CDR2 SASEGT. As DNA, the CDR3 is TGTGCCAGCCGGAGTTCGGGACTAGCGGAACAAGAGACCCAGTACTTC. Protein: CASRSSGLAEQETQYF.

At least ten counts were recorded for this clonotype. CDR3: CASSLGQGIMGYGYTF. The CDR3 nucleotides read TGTGCCAGCAGCTTGGGGCAGGGGATTATGGGCTATGGCTACACCTTC. The rearrangement uses TRBV11-2 and TRBJ1-2; possibly TRBD1 for D (6 bases). In germline, CDR1 is SGHAT, CDR2 FQNNGV. Trimming left V 3 bases short and J 4 bases short, with 18 bases between. This CDR3 comprises 16 residues. Filled out from reference TRBV11-2 and TRBJ1-2, the complete variable domain reads EAGVAQSPRYKIIEKRQSVAFWCNPISGHATLYWYQQILGQGPKLLIQFQNNGVVDDSQLPKDRFSAERLKGVDSTLKIQPAKLEDSAVYLCASSLGQGIMGYGYTFGSGTRLTVV.

J is TRBJ1-2 and V is TRBV6-5, with 8 positions matching TRBD1. The CDR3 sequence is 16 residues long. V lost 4 bases, J lost 3 bases, and 10 bases stayed unmatched. Germline V gene sequence: CDR1 MNHEY, CDR2 SVGAGI. In DNA, the CDR3 is TGTGCCAGCAGTTCCAATAGACAGGGGAGGGACTATGGCTACACCTTC. It specifies CASSSNRQGRDYGYTF.

This clonotype occurred many times. The genes are TRBV12-3 or TRBV12-4 and TRBJ2-3; the D call may be TRBD1 or TRBD2 (6 bases each). V lost 8 bases, J lost 6 bases, and 12 bases lay in between. This CDR3 comprises 12 residues. The CDR3 DNA is TGTGCCAGCCTCGGAGGGGGGGATACGCAGTATTTT. Translation gives CASLGGGDTQYF.

The chain is built from TRBV2 and TRBJ2-2, with TRBD2 matching over 11 bases. CDR1 is SNHLY and CDR2 is FYNNEI in the germline V gene. Trimming removed 6 bases from V and 2 bases from J; junction bases left unmatched: 8. CDR3 length equals 17 residues. CDR3 DNA: TGTGCCAGCAGGTTTACTAGCGGGGGAACCAACACCGGGGAGCTGTTTTTT. As protein: CASRFTSGGTNTGELFF.

The V call is TRBV6-1, the J call TRBJ2-5; TRBD2 matches at 8 bases. CDR3 length: 16 residues. CDR1 MNHNS and CDR2 SASEGT come from the germline V gene. Germline trimming cut 4 bases from V and 2 bases from J; bases unmatched to any gene: 9. CDR3 amino acids: CASSGVAGGGQETQYF. CDR3 DNA sequence: TGTGCCAGCAGTGGGGTTGCGGGGGGAGGGCAAGAGACCCAGTACTTC.

This clonotype was observed at least ten times. This chain connects TRBV28 to TRBJ1-1; TRBD1 might be the D (6 bases). Deletions cut 5 bases from V and 7 bases from J, with 11 bases between. The CDR3 is 12 residues long. The germline gives CDR1 MDHEN, CDR2 SYDVKM. The CDR3 protein is CASSVTGYEAFF. The CDR3, as DNA: TGTGCCAGCAGTGTCACAGGGTATGAAGCTTTCTTT.

The gene calls are TRBV11-2 and TRBJ1-2; 8 nucleotides align to TRBD1. Germline V gene sequence: CDR1 SGHAT, CDR2 FQNNGV. V lost 2 bases, J lost 8 bases, and 13 bases stayed unmatched. CDR3 length: 16 amino acids. The CDR3 region has the DNA TGTGCCAGCAGCTTACAAATCCCGGACAGGGACGGAGGCTACACCTTC. Its protein is CASSLQIPDRDGGYTF.

V is TRBV20-1 and J is TRBJ1-1, with TRBD1 as a possible D gene (5 bases). V was pared by 6 bases and J by 5 bases, with 13 bases between. This CDR3 comprises 12 residues. CDR1 DFQATT and CDR2 SNEGSKA come from the germline V gene (reference sequence). The DNA for the CDR3 is TGCAGTGCGTCCCATGGGGGAACTGAAGCTTTCTTT. Amino acids: CSASHGGTEAFF.

V and J are TRBV20-1 and TRBJ2-5; no clear D. Germline V gene sequence: CDR1 DFQATT, CDR2 SNEGSKA (reference sequence). The CDR3 length is 14 residues. V dropped 0 bases and J dropped 5 bases, with 13 bases sitting between them. CDR3 coding DNA: TGCAGTGCTAGAGATCTAGGATTTACGGAGACCCAGTACTTC. Translation gives CSARDLGFTETQYF.

This clonotype was seen at least ten times. The rearrangement joins TRBV5-1 to TRBJ2-7; 9 bases line up with TRBD1. Germline lookup yields CDR1 SGHRS and CDR2 YFSETQ. The CDR3 loop spans 17 amino acids. Losses at the gene ends were 4 bases for V and 2 bases for J; bases not matched to a gene: 13. CDR3 nucleotide sequence: TGCGCCAGCAGCGGGGACGGAGGGACAGGGCTCCCCTACGAGCAGTACTTC. The encoded protein is CASSGDGGTGLPYEQYF.